The subject of this entry is one T cell receptor (beta chain). The clone's antigen remains unknown. Base qualities are not at hand, and no much larger clone is one base apart. The data are from a study of Ad26.COV2.S vaccination and SARS-CoV-2 variants (dated by TCRdb to about 2021). In terms of the full investigation: Vaccine-arm donors were drawn from COV1001, a multicentre, randomized, double-blind, placebo-controlled phase I-IIa trial of Ad26.COV2.S in healthy adults. Dosing of Ad26.COV2.S was intramuscular, at either 5x10^10 or 1x10^11 viral particles, delivered as one shot or as two shots spaced 56 days apart. Trial participants were randomized into five groups of five, in which low-dose or high-dose Ad26.COV2.S was given once or twice, or placebo was given on both occasions. The TCR-sequenced set comprised around 30 samples: some 20 Ad26.COV2.S vaccine recipients, 5 placebo recipients and 8 SARS-CoV-2 convalescent individuals. Blinding of investigators to trial group allocation was maintained during experiments and outcome assessment. TCRbeta repertoire sequencing served as the tool for gauging how specific and how broad the SARS-CoV-2-reactive T cell receptors were following Ad26.COV2.S vaccination.

The germline V gene yields LGHNA for CDR1 and YSLEER for CDR2. V lost 1 base and J lost 6 bases, and the count of bases not matched to a germline gene is 8. Inclusive of the bounding cysteine and phenylalanine, the CDR3 is 17 residues long. CDR3 DNA is the only sequence kept; it has 51 bases, read in frame from the first base. The immunoSEQ Assay was the method used to sequence TCRbeta CDR3 regions. After extraction, genomic DNA underwent amplification by bias-controlled multiplex PCR, followed by high-throughput sequencing. For the original study's pipeline: To quantify the absolute abundance of every unique TCRbeta CDR3 region, sequences were collapsed and filtered. T cell fraction was estimated by normalization of TCRbeta template counts to usable DNA, with usable DNA being measured through amplification of reference genes present in all nucleated cells. Repertoire TCRs were annotated as SARS-CoV-2-specific when V gene, CDR3 amino acid sequence and J gene were exactly matched to a known reactive TCR set. The reference SARS-CoV-2 TCR set was obtained from MIRA and was filtered for enrichment in COVID-19-positive ImmuneCODE repertoires, whereby public or cross-reactive TCRs were removed. Using the MIRA antigens, annotated TCRs were further analysed by specific ORF or by position within an ORF. Depth was the summed frequency of annotated unique rearrangements, while breadth was defined as annotated unique rearrangements over total unique productive rearrangements. Two-sided Wilcoxon rank-sum tests were applied when comparing TCR breadth between groups. Entries here come from immuneACCESS through TCRdb and include only in-frame sequences with V and J called. Some clones fail to appear in such tables; in the studies checked, an unresolved V gene covers under half of the shortfall, and the cause of the remainder is unknown. V and J calls and clone size are as listed in that table; D and trimming were resolved from the DNA. This sample has over 200,000 clones in its table, and roughly 90% of those were observed once. The ten largest clones add up to about 11% of the sample.

Read against the paper, the sample's treatment or condition label means: approximately 18 received Ad26.COV2.S at low or high dose, single or two shots; about five received placebo; per-sample allocation not given. Repertoires of vaccine and placebo recipients were sequenced from samples collected on day 63 after the first injection. Between 29 July and 7 August 2020, Cohort 1b enrolled about 27 adults aged 18-55 years at one site in Boston, USA. As a vaccine, Ad26.COV2.S was a replication-incompetent adenovirus type 26 vector that expressed a prefusion-stabilized SARS-CoV-2 spike protein derived from the original Wuhan strain. Study-wide conclusions, independent of this receptor: The study was not powered to compare responses between vaccine doses or regimens. According to the authors, total T cell responses may have been underestimated by the TCR breadth and depth analyses. Vaccine and placebo recipients had similar non-spike TCR breadth, a finding consistent with the vaccine containing only spike. Compared with placebo recipients, Ad26.COV2.S recipients showed higher spike-specific TCR breadth (P = 0.0014). Substantial breadth of spike-specific CD8+ and CD4+ T cell responses was reported after vaccination.

Here the sequenced sample was peripheral blood, taken in a trial of Ad26.COV2.S vaccine versus placebo. The receptor comes from a person between 18 and 60 years old who received the Ad26.COV2.S COVID-19 vaccine or a placebo. This chain joins TRBV4-3 to TRBJ2-2; 10 bases in the middle match TRBD2. The CDR3 region has the sequence CASSQGLASGSPGELFF. The DNA sequence follows: TGCGCCAGCAGCCAAGGGCTGGCTAGCGGGAGTCCCGGGGAGCTGTTTTTT.